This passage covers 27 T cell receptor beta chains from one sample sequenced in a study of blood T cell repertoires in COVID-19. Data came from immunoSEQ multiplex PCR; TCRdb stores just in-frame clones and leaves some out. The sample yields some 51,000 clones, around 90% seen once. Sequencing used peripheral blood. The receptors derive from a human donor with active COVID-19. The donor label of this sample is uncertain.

Here the CDR3 DNA reads TGTGCCAGCAGCCAGGGGGCCCCAGAGACCCAGTACTTC. Translating gives CASSQGAPETQYF. This chain links TRBV7-3 with TRBJ2-5; TRBD1 matches at 8 bases. There are 13 residues in the CDR3. Unmatched junction bases numbered 3, after V lost 5 bases and J lost 4 bases. From germline, CDR1 is SGHTA and CDR2 FQGTGA.

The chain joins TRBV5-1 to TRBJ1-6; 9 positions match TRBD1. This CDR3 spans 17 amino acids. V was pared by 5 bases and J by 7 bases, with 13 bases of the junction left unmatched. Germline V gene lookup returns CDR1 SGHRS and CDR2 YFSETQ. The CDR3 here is CASSTGTGSRANSPLHF. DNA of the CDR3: TGCGCCAGCAGTACCGGGACAGGGTCCCGAGCGAATTCACCCCTCCACTTT.

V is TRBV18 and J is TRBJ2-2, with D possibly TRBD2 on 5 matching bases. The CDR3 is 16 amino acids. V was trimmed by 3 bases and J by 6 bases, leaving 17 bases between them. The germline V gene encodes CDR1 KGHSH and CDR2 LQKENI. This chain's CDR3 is CASSPGRGILAGELFF. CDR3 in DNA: TGTGCCAGCTCACCCGGAAGAGGGATTTTGGCCGGGGAGCTGTTTTTT.

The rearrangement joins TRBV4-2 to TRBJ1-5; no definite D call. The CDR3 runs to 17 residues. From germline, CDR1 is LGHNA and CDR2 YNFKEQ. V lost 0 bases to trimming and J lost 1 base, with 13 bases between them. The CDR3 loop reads CASSQDHRAASNQPQHF. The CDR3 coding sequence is TGTGCCAGCAGCCAAGACCACCGCGCGGCAAGCAATCAGCCCCAGCATTTT.

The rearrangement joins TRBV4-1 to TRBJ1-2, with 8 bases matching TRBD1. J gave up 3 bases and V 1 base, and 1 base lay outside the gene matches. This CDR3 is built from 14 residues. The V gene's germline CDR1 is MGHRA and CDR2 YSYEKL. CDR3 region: CASSQADRDYGYTF. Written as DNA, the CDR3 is TGCGCCAGCAGCCAAGCGGACAGGGACTATGGCTACACCTTC.

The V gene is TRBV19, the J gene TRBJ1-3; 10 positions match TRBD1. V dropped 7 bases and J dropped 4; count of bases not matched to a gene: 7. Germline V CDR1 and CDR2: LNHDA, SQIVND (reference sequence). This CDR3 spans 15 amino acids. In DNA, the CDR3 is TGTGCCAGTACCGGGGACAGGGGAAACGGAAACACCATATATTTT. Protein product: CASTGDRGNGNTIYF. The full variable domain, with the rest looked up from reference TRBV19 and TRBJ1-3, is DGGITQSPKYLFRKEGQNVTLSCEQNLNHDAMYWYRQDPGQGLRLIYYSQIVNDFQKGDIAEGYSVSREKKESFPLTVTSAQKNPTAFYLCASTGDRGNGNTIYFGEGSWLTVV.

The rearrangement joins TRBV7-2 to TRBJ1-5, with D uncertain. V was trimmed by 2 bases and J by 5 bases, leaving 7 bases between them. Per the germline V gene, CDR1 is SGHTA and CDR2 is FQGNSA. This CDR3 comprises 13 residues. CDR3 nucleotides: TGTGCCAGCAGCTTAAAACCGGATCAGCCCCAGCATTTT. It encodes CASSLKPDQPQHF.

The CDR3 DNA reads TGCGCCAGCAGTGAGTGGTGCTGGGTGCGGGAGTGGTGCAATGAGCAGTTCTTC. The encoded protein is CASSEWCWVREWCNEQFF. The chain joins TRBV10-1 to TRBJ2-1, with 7 bases matching TRBD2. The CDR3 length is 18 residues. Per the germline V gene, CDR1 is WNHNN and CDR2 is SYGVQD (reference sequence). Unmatched junction bases numbered 15, after V lost 1 base and J lost 6 bases.

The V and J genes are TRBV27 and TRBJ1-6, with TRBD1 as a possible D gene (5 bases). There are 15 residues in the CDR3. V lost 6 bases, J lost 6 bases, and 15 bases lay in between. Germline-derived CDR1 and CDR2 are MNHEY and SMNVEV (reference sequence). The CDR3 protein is CASRFLGGGNSPLHF. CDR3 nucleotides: TGTGCCAGCAGATTTCTTGGGGGGGGTAATTCACCCCTCCACTTT.

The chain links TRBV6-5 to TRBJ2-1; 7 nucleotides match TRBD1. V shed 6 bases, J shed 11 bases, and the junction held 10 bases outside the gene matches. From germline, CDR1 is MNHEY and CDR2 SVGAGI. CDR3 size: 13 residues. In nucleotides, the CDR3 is TGTGCCAGCAGGGAGCCGACAGGGTTCAAGCAGTTCTTC. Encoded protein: CASREPTGFKQFF.

This chain's CDR3 is CASSSEGRRTTEAFF. In DNA form, the CDR3 reads TGTGCCAGCAGCTCAGAGGGGAGGCGGACCACTGAAGCTTTCTTT. The chain combines TRBV9 with TRBJ1-1; perhaps TRBD1 as D (5 bases). The germline V gene has CDR1 SGDLS and CDR2 YYNGEE. Trimming took off 4 bases at V and 4 bases at J, with 17 bases between the two ends. The CDR3 runs to 15 residues.

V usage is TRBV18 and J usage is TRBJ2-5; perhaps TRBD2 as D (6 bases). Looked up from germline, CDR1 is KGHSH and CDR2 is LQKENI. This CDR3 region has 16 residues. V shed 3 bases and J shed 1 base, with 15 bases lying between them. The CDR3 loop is CASSPVAGSFQETQYF. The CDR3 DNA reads TGTGCCAGCTCACCTGTGGCGGGGAGCTTCCAAGAGACCCAGTACTTC.

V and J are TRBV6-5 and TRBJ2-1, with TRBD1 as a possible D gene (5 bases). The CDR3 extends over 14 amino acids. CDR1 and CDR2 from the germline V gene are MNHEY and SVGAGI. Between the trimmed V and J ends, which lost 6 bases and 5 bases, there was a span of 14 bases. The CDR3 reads CASRQDTGNNEQFF. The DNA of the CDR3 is TGTGCCAGCAGGCAGGACACCGGAAACAATGAGCAGTTCTTC.

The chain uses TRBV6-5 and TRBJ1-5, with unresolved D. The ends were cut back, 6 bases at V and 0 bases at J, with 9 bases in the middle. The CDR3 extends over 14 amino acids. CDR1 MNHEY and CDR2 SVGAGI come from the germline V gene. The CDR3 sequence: CASSPTYSNQPQHF. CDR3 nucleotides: TGTGCCAGCAGCCCCACCTATAGCAATCAGCCCCAGCATTTT.

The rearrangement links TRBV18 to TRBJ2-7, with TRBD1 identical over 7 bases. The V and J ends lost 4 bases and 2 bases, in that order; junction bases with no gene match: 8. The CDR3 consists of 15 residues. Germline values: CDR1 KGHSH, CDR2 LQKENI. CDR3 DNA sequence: TGTGCCAGCTCACTCAAAACAGGGGTGGCCTACGAGCAGTACGTC. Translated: CASSLKTGVAYEQYV.

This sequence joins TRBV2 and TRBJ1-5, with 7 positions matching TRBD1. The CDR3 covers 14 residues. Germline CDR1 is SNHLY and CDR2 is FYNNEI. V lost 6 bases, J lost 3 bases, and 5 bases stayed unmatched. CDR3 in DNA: TGTGCCAGCAGCTTAGACAGGGCCAATCAGCCCCAGCATTTT. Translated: CASSLDRANQPQHF.

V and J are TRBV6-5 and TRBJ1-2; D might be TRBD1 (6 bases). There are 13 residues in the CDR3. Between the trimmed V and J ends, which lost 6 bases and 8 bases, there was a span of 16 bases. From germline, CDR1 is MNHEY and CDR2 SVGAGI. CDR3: CASSRGAGDGYTF. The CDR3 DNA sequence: TGTGCCAGCAGCCGGGGGGCAGGGGACGGCTACACCTTC.

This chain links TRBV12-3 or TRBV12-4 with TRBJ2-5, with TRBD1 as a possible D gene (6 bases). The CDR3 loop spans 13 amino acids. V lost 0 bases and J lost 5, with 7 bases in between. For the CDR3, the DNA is TGTGCCAGCAGTTTAGCTCAGGGGGAGACCCAGTACTTC. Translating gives CASSLAQGETQYF.

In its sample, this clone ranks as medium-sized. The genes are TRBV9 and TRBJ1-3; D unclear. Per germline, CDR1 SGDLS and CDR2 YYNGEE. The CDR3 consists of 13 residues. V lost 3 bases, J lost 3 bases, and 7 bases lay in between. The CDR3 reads CASSAEGGNTIYF. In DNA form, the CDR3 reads TGTGCCAGCAGCGCCGAGGGTGGAAACACCATATATTTT.

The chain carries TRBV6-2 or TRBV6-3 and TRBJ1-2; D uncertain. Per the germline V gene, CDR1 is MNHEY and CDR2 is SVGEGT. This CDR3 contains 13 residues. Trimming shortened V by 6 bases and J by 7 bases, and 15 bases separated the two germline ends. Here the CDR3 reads CASSPQVGVGYTF. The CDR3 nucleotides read TGTGCCAGCAGCCCACAAGTCGGGGTTGGCTACACCTTC.

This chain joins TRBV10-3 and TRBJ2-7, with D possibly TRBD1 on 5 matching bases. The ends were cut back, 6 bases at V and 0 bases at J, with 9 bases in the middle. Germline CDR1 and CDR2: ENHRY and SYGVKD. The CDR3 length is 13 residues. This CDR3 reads CAIRGPSSYEQYF. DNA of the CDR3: TGTGCCATCAGGGGGCCTAGCTCCTACGAGCAGTACTTC.

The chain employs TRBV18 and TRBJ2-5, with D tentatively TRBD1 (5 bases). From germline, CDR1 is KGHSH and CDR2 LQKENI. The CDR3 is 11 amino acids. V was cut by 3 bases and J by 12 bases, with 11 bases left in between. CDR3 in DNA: TGTGCCAGCTCACCGGGCAGGGCAGAGTACTTC. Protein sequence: CASSPGRAEYF. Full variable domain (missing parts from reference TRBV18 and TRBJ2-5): NAGVMQNPRHLVRRRGQEARLRCSPMKGHSHVYWYRQLPEEGLKFMVYLQKENIIDESGMPKERFSAEFPKEGPSILRIQQVVRGDSAAYFCASSPGRAEYFGPGTRLLVL.

The CDR3 here is CASRSMKGRGRRNTEAFF. The DNA of the CDR3 is TGTGCAAGTCGCTCGATGAAAGGGAGGGGACGGAGGAACACTGAAGCTTTCTTT. The chain links TRBV12-2 to TRBJ1-1. TRBV12-2 is a documented pseudogene. The CDR3 is 18 residues long.

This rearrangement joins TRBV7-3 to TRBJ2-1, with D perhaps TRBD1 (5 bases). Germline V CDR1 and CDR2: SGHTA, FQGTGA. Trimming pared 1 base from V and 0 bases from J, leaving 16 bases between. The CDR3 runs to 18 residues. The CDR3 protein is CASSLRAHRFSSYNEQFF. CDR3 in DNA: TGTGCCAGCAGCTTAAGGGCCCACAGGTTCAGCTCCTACAATGAGCAGTTCTTC.

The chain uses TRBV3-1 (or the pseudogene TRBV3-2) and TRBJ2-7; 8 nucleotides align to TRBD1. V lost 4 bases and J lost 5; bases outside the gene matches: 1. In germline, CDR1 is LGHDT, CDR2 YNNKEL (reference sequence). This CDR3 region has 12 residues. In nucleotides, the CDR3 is TGTGCCAGCAGCCGGGGACAGGACGAGCAGTACTTC. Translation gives CASSRGQDEQYF.

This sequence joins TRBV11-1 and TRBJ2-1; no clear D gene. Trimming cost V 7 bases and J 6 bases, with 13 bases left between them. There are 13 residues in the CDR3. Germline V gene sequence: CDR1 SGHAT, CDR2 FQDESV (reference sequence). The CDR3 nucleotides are TGTGCCAGCACCCCCGCCGCGGCCAATGAGCAGTTCTTC. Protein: CASTPAAANEQFF.

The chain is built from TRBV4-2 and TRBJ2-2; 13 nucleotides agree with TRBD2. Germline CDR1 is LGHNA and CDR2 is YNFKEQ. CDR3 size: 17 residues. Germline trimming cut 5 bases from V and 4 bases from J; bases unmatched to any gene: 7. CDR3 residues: CASSELAGGRGTGELFF. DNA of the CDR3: TGTGCCAGCAGCGAACTAGCGGGGGGGCGGGGCACCGGGGAGCTGTTTTTT.